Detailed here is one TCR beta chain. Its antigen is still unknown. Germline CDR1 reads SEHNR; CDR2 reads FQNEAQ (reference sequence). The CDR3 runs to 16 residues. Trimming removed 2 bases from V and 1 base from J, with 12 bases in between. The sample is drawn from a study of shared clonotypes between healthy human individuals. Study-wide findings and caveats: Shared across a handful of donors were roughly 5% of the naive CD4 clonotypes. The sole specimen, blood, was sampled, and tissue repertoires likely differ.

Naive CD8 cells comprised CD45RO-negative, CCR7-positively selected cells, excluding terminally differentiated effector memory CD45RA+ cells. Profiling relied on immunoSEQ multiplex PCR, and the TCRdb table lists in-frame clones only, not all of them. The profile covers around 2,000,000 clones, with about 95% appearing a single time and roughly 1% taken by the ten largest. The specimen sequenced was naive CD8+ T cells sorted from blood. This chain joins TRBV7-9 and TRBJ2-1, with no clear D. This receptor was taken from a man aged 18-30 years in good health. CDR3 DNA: TGTGCCAGCAGCTTATCTACCGGGTCGTCCTACAATGAGCAGTTCTTC. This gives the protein CASSLSTGSSYNEQFF.